This entry lists 20 T cell receptor beta chains sequenced from one sample in a study of T cell repertoires in cytomegalovirus infection. TCRdb re-analysed the reads in MiXCR, keeping a single row per CDR3 protein. Here the sample spans 180,000 or so distinct CDR3 sequences, about 18% being singletons. The sequenced sample consisted of CD8+ T cells from PBMCs. Source of these receptors: a human donor in good health (CMV status not recorded). Some clones in this sample may be carry-over from other donors' samples.

The V gene is TRBV28, the J gene TRBJ2-2, with D perhaps matching TRBD1 (5 bases). CDR1 MDHEN and CDR2 SYDVKM come from the germline V gene. The CDR3 totals 12 residues. V shed 10 bases and J shed 7 bases, with 13 bases lying between them. The CDR3 bases are TGTGCCATCAGGGCAAGAGTCGGGGAGCTGTTTTTT. Its protein product is CAIRARVGELFF.

This clonotype has only a few counts. This chain uses TRBV5-5 with TRBJ1-1, with 7 bases matching TRBD1. This CDR3 is 14 amino acids long. The V gene end was trimmed by 2 bases and the J gene end by 5 bases; junction bases not matched to a gene: 6. From germline, CDR1 is SGHKS and CDR2 YYEKEE (reference sequence). The CDR3 DNA is TGTGCCAGCAGCTTTGCAGGGGGGGTGACTGAAGCTTTCTTT. It yields the protein CASSFAGGVTEAFF.

This clonotype was counted between two and nine times. This chain joins TRBV7-2 and TRBJ2-7; D is undetermined. The CDR3 consists of 13 residues. CDR1 and CDR2 (germline): SGHTA, FQGNSA. V was pared by 5 bases and J by 4 bases, with 12 bases between. The CDR3 DNA sequence: TGTGCCAGCAGCCAAAATCTCTGGTACGAGCAGTACTTC. It specifies CASSQNLWYEQYF.

This clonotype was observed a few times. The V gene is TRBV25-1, the J gene TRBJ2-1; the match to TRBD2 covers 9 bases. Germline V CDR1 and CDR2: MGHDK, SYGVNS. The V segment lost 1 base and the J segment 4 bases; nucleotides outside the gene matches: 2. This CDR3 is 15 amino acids long. CDR3 sequence: CASSESRGGYNEQFF. In nucleotides, the CDR3 is TGTGCCAGCAGTGAATCGCGGGGGGGGTACAATGAGCAGTTCTTC. Combining the CDR3 with reference TRBV25-1 and TRBJ2-1 gives the whole variable domain EADIYQTPRYLVIGTGKKITLECSQTMGHDKMYWYQQDPGMELHLIHYSYGVNSTEKGDLSSESTVSRIRTEHFPLTLESARPSHTSQYLCASSESRGGYNEQFFGPGTRLTVL.

The chain links TRBV27 to TRBJ1-2; a weak D match, TRBD1 (6 bases). V was pared by 6 bases and J by 8 bases, with 22 bases between. Germline lookup yields CDR1 MNHEY and CDR2 SMNVEV (reference sequence). The CDR3 has 15 residues. CDR3 amino acids: CASSTSPGGPRGYTF. Written as DNA, the CDR3 is TGTGCCAGCAGCACTTCTCCCGGGGGCCCTCGGGGCTACACCTTC.

The V gene is TRBV5-6, the J gene TRBJ2-1; D unresolved. There are 12 residues in the CDR3. The V end was cut by 4 bases, the J end by 5 bases, with 7 bases between. Germline V gene lookup returns CDR1 SGHDT and CDR2 YYEEEE. The DNA for the CDR3 is TGTGCCAGCAGCGTGGCAGACAATGAGCAGTTCTTC. This encodes CASSVADNEQFF.

The sample holds a few counts of this clonotype. The chain couples TRBV7-8 to TRBJ2-1; the D gene is possibly TRBD1 (6 bases). This CDR3 has 16 amino acids. The V gene lost 2 bases and the J gene lost 3 bases, with 14 bases spanning the gap. CDR1 is SGHVS and CDR2 is FQNEAQ in the germline V gene. The CDR3 is CASSLPTDSNYNEQFF. The CDR3 DNA sequence: TGTGCCAGCAGCTTACCAACGGACAGTAACTACAATGAGCAGTTCTTC.

The genes are TRBV2 and TRBJ2-1; possibly TRBD1 or TRBD2 for D (5 bases each). V lost 11 bases, J lost 3 bases, and 14 bases lay in between. Germline V lookup: CDR1 SNHLY, CDR2 FYNNEI. This CDR3 has 13 amino acids. The CDR3 region is CAGGVGRYNEQFF. The CDR3 DNA follows: TGTGCCGGGGGAGTGGGGCGCTACAATGAGCAGTTCTTC.

This clonotype has a count of ten or more. The genes are TRBV7-2 and TRBJ2-1; D possibly corresponds to TRBD1 (6 bases). Germline CDR1 SGHTA, CDR2 FQGNSA. Trimming cost V 4 bases and J 8 bases, with 18 bases left between them. This CDR3 region has 15 residues. The DNA of the CDR3 is TGTGCCAGCAGCTCAGGACAGCACGCGATATATGAGCAGTTCTTC. Translated, it gives CASSSGQHAIYEQFF.

This clonotype was seen a handful of times. The chain carries TRBV5-4 and TRBJ1-5; D is undetermined. The CDR3 runs to 14 residues. Trimming shortened V by 0 bases and J by 7 bases, and 11 bases separated the two germline ends. Germline V gene data show CDR1 as SGHNT and CDR2 as YYREEE (reference sequence). The CDR3 region has the DNA TGTGCCAGCAGCTTGGCCGGGAAGGGACAGCCCCAGCATTTT. Its translation is CASSLAGKGQPQHF.

This clonotype was seen only a few times. The chain couples TRBV12-3 or TRBV12-4 to TRBJ1-5; D may be TRBD1 (6 bases). Trimming shortened V by 6 bases and J by 5 bases, and 17 bases separated the two germline ends. The CDR3 is made up of 15 amino acids. DNA of the CDR3: TGTGCCAGCAGCTATATCTCAGGGGTCCATCAGCCCCAGCATTTT. Residues: CASSYISGVHQPQHF.

This clonotype was seen a handful of times. The V and J genes are TRBV28 and TRBJ1-2, with 8 bases lining up with TRBD1. The CDR3 contains 13 residues. Germline CDR1 MDHEN, CDR2 SYDVKM. Trimming at V came to 6 bases and at J to 3 bases, leaving 3 bases not matched to a gene. CDR3 residues: CASSKTGDYGYTF. DNA for the CDR3: TGTGCCAGCAGCAAGACAGGGGACTATGGCTACACCTTC.

The V call is TRBV4-1, the J call TRBJ2-2, with 7 bases fitting TRBD1. The CDR3 spans 16 residues. The germline gives CDR1 MGHRA, CDR2 YSYEKL. Trimming took 1 base from V and 7 from J; bases not matched to a gene: 9. For the CDR3, the DNA is TGCGCCAGCAGCCAAGTCTGGGGGACAGCGGACGGGGAGCTGTTTTTT. It specifies CASSQVWGTADGELFF.

This chain connects TRBV10-3 to TRBJ1-1; TRBD1 matches 7 bases. The CDR3 is 15 residues long. Germline V gives CDR1 ENHRY, CDR2 SYGVKD. J gave up 6 bases and V 0 bases, and 7 bases lay outside the gene matches. The CDR3 DNA is TGTGCCATCAGTGAGTCGAATCAGGGGGTGGCTGAAGCTTTCTTT. It specifies CAISESNQGVAEAFF.

This clonotype has only a few counts. The rearrangement uses TRBV6-4 and TRBJ2-2, with 10 bases aligning to TRBD2. Unmatched junction bases numbered 0, after V lost 4 bases and J lost 1 base. CDR1 is MRHNA and CDR2 is SNTAGT in the germline V gene. The CDR3 loop spans 15 amino acids. The CDR3 sequence: CASSGLAGNTGELFF. The CDR3 bases are TGTGCCAGCAGTGGACTAGCGGGGAACACCGGGGAGCTGTTTTTT.

The V call is TRBV20-1, the J call TRBJ1-2; 10 bases are a match to TRBD1. This CDR3 contains 18 residues. With 1 base clipped from V and 4 bases from J, the junction kept 15 bases outside the gene matches. CDR1 is DFQATT and CDR2 is SNEGSKA in the germline V gene (reference sequence). This CDR3 reads CSARGGRDRGIRSYGYTF. The CDR3 DNA follows: TGCAGTGCTAGAGGTGGCCGGGACAGGGGTATAAGGAGCTATGGCTACACCTTC.

J is TRBJ1-4 and V is TRBV7-2; TRBD1 is a possible D gene (6 bases). V lost 6 bases to trimming and J lost 4 bases, with 15 bases between them. CDR3 length: 15 residues. Germline-derived CDR1 and CDR2 are SGHTA and FQGNSA. This chain's CDR3 is CASSPRGGDNEKLFF. The CDR3 DNA reads as TGTGCCAGCAGTCCCCGAGGGGGGGATAATGAAAAACTGTTTTTT.

The rearrangement uses TRBV29-1 and TRBJ1-1; D ambiguous. Trimming pared 5 bases from V and 1 base from J, leaving 14 bases between. This CDR3 contains 14 residues. In germline, CDR1 is SQVTM, CDR2 ANQGSEA. The CDR3 coding sequence is TGCAGCGTTAGACGCACTAAGGGGAACACTGAAGCTTTCTTT. Its translation: CSVRRTKGNTEAFF.

This chain joins TRBV27 and TRBJ2-1; 9 bases line up with TRBD1. Trimming at V came to 6 bases and at J to 8 bases, leaving 8 bases not matched to a gene. CDR3 length: 14 residues. Germline loops: CDR1 MNHEY, CDR2 SMNVEV (reference sequence). CDR3 residues: CASRPGTGRHEQFF. The CDR3 region has the DNA TGTGCCAGCAGACCCGGGACAGGGAGGCATGAGCAGTTCTTC.

The gene calls are TRBV10-3 and TRBJ1-1; 11 nucleotides line up with TRBD1. V lost 8 bases and J lost 3; bases outside the gene matches: 11. Germline V gene data show CDR1 as ENHRY and CDR2 as SYGVKD. The length of the CDR3 is 16 residues. The CDR3 nucleotides are TGTGCCATCTCTGCGGGGACAGGGGGGCGGGACACTGAAGCTTTCTTT. Translating gives CAISAGTGGRDTEAFF.